What follows describes a single TCR beta chain. This sample is drawn from a study of patients and donors after allogeneic stem cell transplantation. V gave up 6 bases and J gave up 7 bases; unmatched junction bases: 12. The length of the CDR3 is 14 residues. Germline values: CDR1 LNHDA, CDR2 SQIVND (reference sequence). One entry per CDR3 protein results from TCRdb running MiXCR on the RT-PCR reads. The profile shows about 410,000 distinct CDR3 sequences, around 15% of them singletons. The chain uses TRBV19 and TRBJ2-7, with 7 bases identical to TRBD1. The TCR comes from a human donor who was either an allogeneic HSCT recipient or a stem cell or donor lymphocyte infusion donor (not recorded which). It is not recorded whose cells these are; they may come from a transplant donor. Sequencing input: blood, either unsorted or a sorted T cell fraction (not recorded which). The CDR3 here is CASSVRDSPGEQYF. The CDR3 DNA is TGTGCCAGTAGCGTACGGGACAGCCCCGGAGAGCAGTACTTC.